Each of the 25 T cell receptor beta chains below was sequenced from the same sample in a study of neoadjuvant anti-PD-1 for oral cavity cancer. Repertoires were generated with immunoSEQ multiplex PCR, while TCRdb's copy carries only in-frame clones and drops some. The data show about 80,000 clones, approximately 80% seen once. This material consisted of PBMCs, taken before nivolumab (anti-PD-1) treatment. These TCRs come from a person aged 35-79 years with oral cavity squamous cell carcinoma.

The count of this clone is one. A much bigger clone sits one base away, suggesting this may be a read error. At the DNA level, this CDR3 is encoded by other sequences in the same sample as well. This rearrangement joins TRBV6-5 to TRBJ2-7; TRBD2 matches 7 bases. From germline, CDR1 is MNHEY and CDR2 SVGAGI. CDR3 size: 13 residues. The CDR3 coding sequence is TGTGCCAGCAGTCCCGGGACTACCTACGAGCAGTATTTC. Translating gives CASSPGTTYEQYF.

The V call is TRBV10-3, the J call TRBJ2-1; 11 nucleotides line up with TRBD2. With 6 bases clipped from V and 0 bases from J, the junction kept 4 bases outside the gene matches. The CDR3 consists of 16 residues. Germline assignment: CDR1 ENHRY and CDR2 SYGVKD. The CDR3 DNA is TGTGCCATCAGGAGCACTAGCGGGAGCTCCTACAATGAGCAGTTCTTC. Encoded protein: CAIRSTSGSSYNEQFF.

This clone has just a few counts. This chain links TRBV11-3 with TRBJ1-3, with 10 bases that match TRBD1. The V gene's germline CDR1 is SGHNT and CDR2 YENEEA. The CDR3 consists of 16 residues. V shed 4 bases, J shed 1 base, and the junction held 4 bases outside the gene matches. CDR3 DNA: TGTGCCAGCAGCTACGGGACAGGGGATTCTGGAAACACCATATATTTT. Translation: CASSYGTGDSGNTIYF.

The rearrangement uses TRBV30 and TRBJ2-2; D gene unclear. V was clipped by 4 bases and J by 2 bases, with 11 bases between them. Germline assignment: CDR1 GTSNPN and CDR2 SVGIG (reference sequence). CDR3 length equals 14 residues. The DNA for the CDR3 is TGTGCCTGGAACCTACTATTTAACACCGGGGAGCTGTTTTTT. Translating gives CAWNLLFNTGELFF. Looking up the rest from reference TRBV30 and TRBJ2-2 gives the full variable domain: SQTIHQWPATLVQPVGSPLSLECTVEGTSNPNLYWYRQAAGRGLQLLFYSVGIGQISSEVPQNLSASRPQDRQFILSSKKLLLSDSGFYLCAWNLLFNTGELFFGEGSRLTVL.

This clone was observed a single time. This chain links TRBV7-9 with TRBJ2-3, with TRBD2 identical over 8 bases. The junction had 8 bases not matched to a gene; V was cut back by 5 bases and J by 1 base. Germline V CDR1 and CDR2: SEHNR, FQNEAQ (reference sequence). The CDR3 runs to 16 residues. The CDR3 sequence is CASSPPGLDGTDTQYF. The CDR3, as DNA: TGTGCCAGCAGCCCGCCGGGACTAGATGGCACAGATACGCAGTATTTT.

The V and J genes are TRBV7-3 and TRBJ2-7, with D perhaps TRBD1 (6 bases). V dropped 5 bases and J dropped 7 bases, with 18 bases sitting between them. The CDR3 spans 14 residues. From germline, CDR1 is SGHTA and CDR2 FQGTGA. This CDR3 is CASSPSRDTREQYF. Written as DNA, the CDR3 is TGTGCCAGCAGCCCCTCTCGGGACACTAGGGAGCAGTACTTC. The full variable domain, its missing parts supplied by reference TRBV7-3 and TRBJ2-7, is GAGVSQTPSNKVTEKGKYVELRCDPISGHTALYWYRQSLGQGPEFLIYFQGTGAADDSGLPNDRFFAVRPEGSVSTLKIQRTERGDSAVYLCASSPSRDTREQYFGPGTRLTVT.

The rearrangement uses TRBV7-8 and TRBJ1-2; 8 positions match TRBD1. Per the germline V gene, CDR1 is SGHVS and CDR2 is FQNEAQ. The CDR3 has 14 residues. The trim removed 4 bases at V and 7 bases at J, leaving 8 bases unmatched. The CDR3 DNA reads TGTGCCAGCAGCTCCGGACCGACAGGGGTTGGCTACACCTTC. It encodes CASSSGPTGVGYTF.

The rearrangement joins TRBV5-1 to TRBJ2-1; 7 bases fit TRBD2. J was trimmed by 9 bases and V by 0 bases; bases with no gene match: 9. CDR1 SGHRS and CDR2 YFSETQ come from the germline V gene. The CDR3 is made up of 15 amino acids. The CDR3 reads CASSLGGSINVEQFF. For the CDR3, the DNA is TGCGCCAGCAGCTTGGGCGGGAGTATCAATGTTGAGCAGTTCTTC.

V usage is TRBV4-1 and J usage is TRBJ2-3; 9 bases are shared with TRBD1. This CDR3 is 15 amino acids long. Germline values: CDR1 MGHRA, CDR2 YSYEKL. With 1 base clipped from V and 5 bases from J, the junction kept 4 bases outside the gene matches. In nucleotides, the CDR3 is TGCGCCAGCAGCCAAGGGGACAGGGACGGAGATACGCAGTATTTT. This sequence encodes CASSQGDRDGDTQYF.

This chain joins TRBV2 and TRBJ2-3, with 7 bases fitting TRBD2. V was pared by 6 bases and J by 4 bases, with 10 bases of the junction left unmatched. From germline, CDR1 is SNHLY and CDR2 FYNNEI. The CDR3 extends over 15 amino acids. The CDR3 loop is CASRQSSGNADTQYF. CDR3 DNA sequence: TGTGCCAGCAGGCAGTCTAGCGGAAACGCAGATACGCAGTATTTT.

The rearrangement links TRBV6-5 to TRBJ2-7, with 9 positions matching TRBD1. Trimming took 6 bases from V and 2 from J; bases not matched to a gene: 8. This CDR3 has 15 amino acids. CDR1 is MNHEY, CDR2 SVGAGI, per germline. The CDR3 DNA follows: TGTGCCAGCAGCGACCCCGACAGGGGGACCTACGAGCAGTACTTC. The encoded protein is CASSDPDRGTYEQYF.

This clone showed up just a few times. This chain uses TRBV28 with TRBJ1-2; no firm D call. V lost 6 bases to trimming and J lost 0 bases, with 8 bases between them. The CDR3 is 13 amino acids. Germline lookup yields CDR1 MDHEN and CDR2 SYDVKM. The CDR3, as DNA: TGTGCCAGCAGCTATACAACTAACTATGGCTACACCTTC. It codes for CASSYTTNYGYTF.

The rearrangement joins TRBV7-3 to TRBJ2-1; D not resolved. CDR1 SGHTA and CDR2 FQGTGA come from the germline V gene. The CDR3 has 13 residues. The V end lost 5 bases, the J end lost 6 bases, and 11 bases lay between the germline ends. The CDR3 sequence: CASSPLSGNEQFF. The DNA of the CDR3 is TGTGCCAGCAGCCCTCTTTCAGGCAATGAGCAGTTCTTC. Full variable domain (missing parts from reference TRBV7-3 and TRBJ2-1): GAGVSQTPSNKVTEKGKYVELRCDPISGHTALYWYRQSLGQGPEFLIYFQGTGAADDSGLPNDRFFAVRPEGSVSTLKIQRTERGDSAVYLCASSPLSGNEQFFGPGTRLTVL.

J is TRBJ2-5 and V is TRBV30; D is unresolved. The CDR3 extends over 13 amino acids. V dropped 4 bases and J dropped 1 base, with 10 bases sitting between them. Germline lookup yields CDR1 GTSNPN and CDR2 SVGIG (reference sequence). The CDR3 DNA reads as TGTGCCTGGACCCTGATGTTCCAAGAGACCCAGTACTTC. This gives the protein CAWTLMFQETQYF.

The V and J genes are TRBV13 and TRBJ2-6; TRBD2 matches 8 bases. V dropped 3 bases and J dropped 2; count of bases not matched to a gene: 9. Germline-derived CDR1 and CDR2 are PRHDT and FYEKMQ (reference sequence). The CDR3 consists of 18 residues. CDR3 amino acids: CASSFFGGRRAGANVLTF. As DNA, the CDR3 is TGTGCCAGCAGCTTCTTTGGCGGGAGGAGAGCTGGGGCCAACGTCCTGACTTTC.

The sample holds one count of this clone. The rearrangement joins TRBV6-6 to TRBJ1-5, with D unresolved. V was cut by 2 bases and J by 1 base, with 9 bases left in between. The CDR3 contains 15 residues. The germline V gene has CDR1 MNHNY and CDR2 SVGAGI (reference sequence). The CDR3 sequence is CASSYNTLSNQPQHF. For the CDR3, the DNA is TGTGCCAGCAGTTACAACACCTTAAGCAATCAGCCCCAGCATTTT.

This clone was picked up a small number of times. J is TRBJ2-3 and V is TRBV28, with D hard to call. Deletions cut 4 bases from V and 2 bases from J, with 16 bases between. This CDR3 is built from 16 residues. CDR1 and CDR2 from the germline V gene are MDHEN and SYDVKM. DNA of the CDR3: TGTGCCAGCAGTTCCCTGGGCCAGTCACTCACAGATACGCAGTATTTT. Its translation is CASSSLGQSLTDTQYF.

The V call is TRBV28, the J call TRBJ2-7; TRBD2 agrees at 8 bases. Germline V gene sequence: CDR1 MDHEN, CDR2 SYDVKM. The CDR3 is 16 amino acids. Germline trimming cut 2 bases from V and 2 bases from J; bases unmatched to any gene: 8. CDR3 nucleotide sequence: TGTGCCAGCAGTTTAAGGTGGGGCGGGGGGACCTACGAGCAGTACTTC. It translates to CASSLRWGGGTYEQYF.

The chain carries TRBV7-6 and TRBJ1-5; D perhaps matches TRBD1 (5 bases). The V and J ends lost 5 bases and 6 bases respectively, with 14 bases between them. Germline V gene lookup returns CDR1 SGHVS and CDR2 FNYEAQ. This CDR3 contains 14 residues. CDR3 residues: CASSPEAGRQPQHF. The CDR3 DNA reads as TGTGCCAGCAGCCCAGAGGCAGGGCGTCAGCCCCAGCATTTT.

This clone was seen only once. The CDR3 DNA reads as TGTGCCAGCAGCCAAGCGGGGTCCTCTGGAAACACCATATATTTT. Translation gives CASSQAGSSGNTIYF. The chain combines TRBV14 with TRBJ1-3; unclear D gene. The CDR3 covers 15 residues. With 1 base removed from V and 0 bases from J, the gap between germline ends came to 7 bases. The germline CDR1 and CDR2 sequences are SGHDN and FVKESK. Together with reference TRBV14 and TRBJ1-3, the CDR3 gives the full variable domain: EAGVTQFPSHSVIEKGQTVTLRCDPISGHDNLYWYRRVMGKEIKFLLHFVKESKQDESGMPNNRFLAERTGGTYSTLKVQPAELEDSGVYFCASSQAGSSGNTIYFGEGSWLTVV.

The sample holds one count of this clone. The chain is built from TRBV23-1 and TRBJ1-5; a weak D match, TRBD1 (5 bases). TRBV23-1 is an ORF for which the function is uncertain. Trimming took 6 bases from V and 2 from J, leaving 20 bases between them. The length of the CDR3 is 17 residues. For the CDR3, the DNA is TGCGCCAGCAGCGAAAAAAGGGGACCTAAGGGCAATCAGCCCCAGCATTTT. It translates to CASSEKRGPKGNQPQHF.

The chain joins TRBV7-9 to TRBJ1-2; D may be TRBD1 (6 bases). The V and J ends lost 0 bases and 7 bases respectively, with 15 bases between them. CDR1 SEHNR and CDR2 FQNEAQ come from the germline V gene (reference sequence). This CDR3 spans 15 amino acids. The CDR3 DNA is TGTGCCAGCAGCTTAGCTGCGGGGGCGCGTCTTGGCTACACCTTC. As protein: CASSLAAGARLGYTF. The full variable domain, with the rest looked up from reference TRBV7-9 and TRBJ1-2, is DTGVSQNPRHKITKRGQNVTFRCDPISEHNRLYWYRQTLGQGPEFLTYFQNEAQLEKSRLLSDRFSAERPKGSFSTLEIQRTEQGDSAMYLCASSLAAGARLGYTFGSGTRLTVV.

This chain uses TRBV29-1 with TRBJ2-1, with 8 positions matching TRBD1. The CDR3 spans 15 residues. CDR1 SQVTM and CDR2 ANQGSEA come from the germline V gene. V was clipped by 6 bases and J by 1 base; unmatched bases: 8. The DNA of the CDR3 is TGCAGCGTCGTCAGGGGGCAGAGTTCCTACAATGAGCAGTTCTTC. It codes for CSVVRGQSSYNEQFF.

The chain joins TRBV6-6 to TRBJ2-7; TRBD1 is a possible D gene (5 bases). CDR3 size: 13 residues. Germline V gene data show CDR1 as MNHNY and CDR2 as SVGAGI (reference sequence). The germline V and J ends were trimmed by 4 bases and 9 bases, with 16 bases remaining between them. CDR3 loop: CASSSTRVSGQYF. CDR3 in DNA: TGTGCCAGCAGTTCAACCAGGGTTTCAGGGCAGTACTTC.

This sequence joins TRBV11-2 and TRBJ2-6, with 9 nucleotides matching TRBD1. Trimming at V came to 6 bases and at J to 1 base, leaving 10 bases not matched to a gene. This CDR3 comprises 18 residues. CDR1 is SGHAT, CDR2 FQNNGV, per germline. The CDR3 loop is CASRRPGQGISGANVLTF. CDR3 coding DNA: TGTGCCAGCAGGCGTCCGGGACAGGGTATTTCTGGGGCCAACGTCCTGACTTTC.